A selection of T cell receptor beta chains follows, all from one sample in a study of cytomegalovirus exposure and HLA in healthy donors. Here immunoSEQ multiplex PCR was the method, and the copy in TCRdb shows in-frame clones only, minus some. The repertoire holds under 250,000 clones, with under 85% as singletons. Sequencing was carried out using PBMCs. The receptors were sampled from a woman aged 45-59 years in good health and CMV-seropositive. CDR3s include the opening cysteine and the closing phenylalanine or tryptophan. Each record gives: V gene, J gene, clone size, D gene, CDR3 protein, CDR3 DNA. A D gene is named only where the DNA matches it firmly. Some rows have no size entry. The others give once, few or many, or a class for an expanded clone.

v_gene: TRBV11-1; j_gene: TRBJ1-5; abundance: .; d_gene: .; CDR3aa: CASSSGREGSNQPQHF; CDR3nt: TGTGCCAGCAGCTCCGGGCGGGAGGGCAGCAATCAGCCCCAGCATTTT
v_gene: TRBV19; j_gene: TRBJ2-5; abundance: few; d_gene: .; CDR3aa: CASSIRLTAGRETQYF; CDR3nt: TGTGCCAGTAGTATCAGGCTGACAGCCGGCCGAGAGACCCAGTACTTC
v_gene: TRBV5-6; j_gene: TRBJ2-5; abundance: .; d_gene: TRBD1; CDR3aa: CASSWDREATQYF; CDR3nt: TGTGCCAGCAGCTGGGACAGGGAAGCGACCCAGTACTTC
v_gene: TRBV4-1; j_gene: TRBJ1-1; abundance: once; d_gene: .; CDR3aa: CASSQAGTLNTEAFF; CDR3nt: TGCGCCAGCAGCCAAGCCGGGACACTTAACACTGAAGCTTTCTTT
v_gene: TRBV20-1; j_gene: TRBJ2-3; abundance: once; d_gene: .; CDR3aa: CSPVLIDTQYF; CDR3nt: TGCAGCCCAGTCCTCATAGATACGCAGTATTTT
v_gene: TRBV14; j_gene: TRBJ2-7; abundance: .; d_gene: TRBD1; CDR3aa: CASSQVPPGQGTYEQYF; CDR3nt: TGTGCCAGCAGCCAAGTCCCCCCCGGACAGGGGACCTACGAGCAGTACTTC
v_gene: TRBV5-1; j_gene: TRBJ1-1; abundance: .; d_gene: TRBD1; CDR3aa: CASSLGVQGALNTEAFF; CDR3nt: TGCGCCAGCAGCTTGGGGGTTCAGGGGGCGCTTAACACTGAAGCTTTCTTT
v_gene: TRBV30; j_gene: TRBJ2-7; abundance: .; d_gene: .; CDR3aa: CAWSVGQGFFEQYF; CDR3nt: TGTGCCTGGAGTGTGGGGCAGGGTTTCTTCGAGCAGTACTTC
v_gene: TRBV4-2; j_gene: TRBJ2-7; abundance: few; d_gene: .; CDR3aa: CASSQGERGQYF; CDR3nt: TGTGCCAGCAGCCAAGGAGAGCGCGGTCAGTACTTC
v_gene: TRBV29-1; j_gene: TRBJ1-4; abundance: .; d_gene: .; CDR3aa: CSVGASGAGEKLFF; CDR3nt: TGCAGCGTTGGGGCGTCAGGGGCGGGTGAAAAACTGTTTTTT
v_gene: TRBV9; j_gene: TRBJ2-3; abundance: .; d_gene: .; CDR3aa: CASSTRLSGSTDTQYF; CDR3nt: TGTGCCAGCAGCACCAGACTAAGCGGAAGCACAGATACGCAGTATTTT
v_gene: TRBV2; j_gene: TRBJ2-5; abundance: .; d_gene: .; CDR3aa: CASSRKEAQYF; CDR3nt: TGTGCCAGCAGTCGTAAAGAGGCCCAGTACTTC
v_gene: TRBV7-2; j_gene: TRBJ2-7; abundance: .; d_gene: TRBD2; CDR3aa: CASSLVAGGYEQYF; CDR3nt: TGTGCCAGCAGCTTAGTAGCGGGGGGCTACGAGCAGTACTTC
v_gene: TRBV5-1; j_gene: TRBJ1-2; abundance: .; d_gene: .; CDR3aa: CASSYSGGPGSYTF; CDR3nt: TGCGCCAGCAGCTACTCGGGGGGGCCGGGGAGCTACACCTTC
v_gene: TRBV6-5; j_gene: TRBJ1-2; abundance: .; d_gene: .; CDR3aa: CASRALIVGDGYTF; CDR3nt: TGTGCCAGCCGTGCCCTAATTGTCGGGGATGGCTACACCTTC
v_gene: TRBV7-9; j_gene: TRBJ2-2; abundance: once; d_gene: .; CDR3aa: CASSLMVRGRLGGELFF; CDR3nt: TGTGCCAGCAGCTTAATGGTTAGGGGCAGACTCGGCGGGGAGCTGTTTTTT
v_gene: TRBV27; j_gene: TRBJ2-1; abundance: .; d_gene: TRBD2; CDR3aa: CASSSLGGSDEQFF; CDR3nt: TGTGCCAGCAGTTCCTTGGGGGGGAGTGATGAGCAGTTCTTC